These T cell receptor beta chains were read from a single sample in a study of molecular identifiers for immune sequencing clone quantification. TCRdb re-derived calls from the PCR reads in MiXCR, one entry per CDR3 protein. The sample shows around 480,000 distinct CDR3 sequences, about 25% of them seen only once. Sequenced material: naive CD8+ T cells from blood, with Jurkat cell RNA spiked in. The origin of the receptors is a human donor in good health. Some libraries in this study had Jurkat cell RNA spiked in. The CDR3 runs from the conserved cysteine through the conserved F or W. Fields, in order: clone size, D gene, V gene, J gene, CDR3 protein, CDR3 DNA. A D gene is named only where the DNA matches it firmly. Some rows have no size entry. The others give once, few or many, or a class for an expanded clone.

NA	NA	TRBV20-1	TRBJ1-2	CSARGGYRETNYGYTF	TGCAGTGCTAGAGGGGGGTACAGGGAAACTAACTATGGCTACACCTTC
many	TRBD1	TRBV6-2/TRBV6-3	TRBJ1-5	CASRHSPGGPNQPQHF	TGTGCCAGCAGACACTCTCCAGGGGGTCCTAATCAGCCCCAGCATTTT
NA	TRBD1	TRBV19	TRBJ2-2	CASSIGSRGHGELFF	TGTGCCAGTAGTATTGGCAGCAGGGGGCACGGGGAGCTGTTTTTT
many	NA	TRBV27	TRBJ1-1	CASSFYPGLTNTEAFF	TGTGCCAGCAGTTTCTATCCAGGACTGACGAACACTGAAGCTTTCTTT
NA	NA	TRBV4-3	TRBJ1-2	CASSQDWGVDYGYTF	TGCGCCAGCAGCCAAGATTGGGGCGTGGACTATGGCTACACCTTC
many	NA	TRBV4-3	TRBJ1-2	CASSQDINPAGETGYTF	TGCGCCAGCAGCCAAGATATTAACCCGGCAGGGGAGACTGGCTACACCTTC
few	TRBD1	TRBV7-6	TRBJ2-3	CASSAQPPWDRVETSTQYF	TGTGCCAGCAGCGCACAACCCCCCTGGGACAGGGTAGAGACTAGTACGCAGTATTTT
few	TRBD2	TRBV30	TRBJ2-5	CAWSGGASSLSETQYF	TGTGCCTGGAGCGGGGGGGCCTCTTCCCTCTCAGAGACCCAGTACTTC
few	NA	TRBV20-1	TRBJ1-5	CSARQGSGSGNQPQHF	TGCAGTGCTAGACAGGGATCAGGCTCTGGCAATCAGCCCCAGCATTTT
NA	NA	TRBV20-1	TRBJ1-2	CSVPSEVGGDYGYTF	TGCAGCGTCCCCTCGGAAGTTGGAGGTGACTATGGCTACACCTTC
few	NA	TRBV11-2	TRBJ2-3	CATTPPFTDTQYF	TGTGCCACCACCCCGCCCTTTACAGATACGCAGTATTTT
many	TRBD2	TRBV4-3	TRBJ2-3	CGEGAGNGTDTQYF	TGCGGCGAGGGAGCGGGGAACGGCACAGATACGCAGTATTTT
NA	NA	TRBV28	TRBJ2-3	CASGFRPSLLNTDTQYF	TGTGCCAGCGGTTTCCGCCCTTCCTTATTGAACACTGATACGCAGTATTTT
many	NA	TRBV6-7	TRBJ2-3	CASSYSRVTQYF	TGTGCCAGCAGCTATAGCAGAGTGACGCAGTATTTT
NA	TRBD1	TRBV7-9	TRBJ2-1	CASRLTPGTDNEQFF	TGTGCCAGCAGACTAACCCCCGGGACAGACAATGAGCAGTTCTTC
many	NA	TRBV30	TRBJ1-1	CAWSVSNTEAFF	TGTGCCTGGAGTGTATCTAACACTGAAGCTTTCTTT
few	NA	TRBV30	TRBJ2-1	CAKGSSSYNEQFF	TGTGCCAAAGGGAGTAGCTCCTACAATGAGCAGTTCTTC
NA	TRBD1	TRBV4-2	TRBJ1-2	CASSQDLSGGYYGYTF	TGTGCCAGCAGCCAAGATCTTTCAGGGGGCTACTATGGCTACACCTTC
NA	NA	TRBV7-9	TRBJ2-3	CASSGPPSTDTQYF	TGTGCCAGCAGCGGACCCCCATCCACAGATACGCAGTATTTT
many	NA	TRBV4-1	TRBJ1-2	CASSQQGRRGYTF	TGCGCCAGCAGCCAGCAGGGCAGAAGAGGCTACACCTTC
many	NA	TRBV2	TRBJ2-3	CATQGGSGTDTQYF	TGTGCCACCCAAGGGGGGTCGGGCACAGATACGCAGTATTTT
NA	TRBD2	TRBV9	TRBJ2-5	CASSPFGLADEETQYF	TGTGCCAGCAGCCCCTTCGGACTAGCGGACGAAGAGACCCAGTACTTC
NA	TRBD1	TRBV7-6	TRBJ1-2	CASSLFGTGTYAYGYTF	TGTGCCAGCAGCTTATTCGGGACAGGGACTTATGCCTATGGCTACACCTTC
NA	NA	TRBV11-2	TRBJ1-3	CASSLIPGPGISGNTTYF	TGTGCCAGCAGCTTAATTCCCGGACCCGGGATCTCTGGAAACACCACATATTTT
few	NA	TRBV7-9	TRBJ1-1	CASSLVTSGTEAFF	TGTGCCAGCAGCTTAGTAACATCGGGTACTGAAGCTTTCTTT
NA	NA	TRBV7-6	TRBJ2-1	CASSPRDFSPYNEQFF	TGTGCCAGCAGCCCCCGGGACTTCAGCCCCTACAATGAGCAGTTCTTC
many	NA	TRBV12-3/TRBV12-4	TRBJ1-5	CASSLRDKYSNQPQHF	TGTGCCAGCAGTTTACGGGACAAATATAGCAATCAGCCCCAGCATTTT
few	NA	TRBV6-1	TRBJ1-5	CASREGQPQHF	TGTGCCAGCAGGGAAGGGCAGCCCCAGCATTTT
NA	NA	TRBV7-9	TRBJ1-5	CASSLAGEAINQPQHF	TGTGCCAGCAGCTTGGCGGGGGAAGCAATCAATCAGCCCCAGCATTTT
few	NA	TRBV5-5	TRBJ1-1	CASRLTDRYTEAFF	TGTGCCAGCAGACTTACAGACAGATACACTGAAGCTTTCTTT
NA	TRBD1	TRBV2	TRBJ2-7	CASSVPRDRGSYEQYF	TGTGCCAGCAGTGTACCACGGGACAGGGGCTCCTACGAGCAGTACTTC
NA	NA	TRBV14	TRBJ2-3	CASSQNGALTKYF	TGTGCCAGCAGCCAGAACGGGGCCCTGACGAAGTATTTT
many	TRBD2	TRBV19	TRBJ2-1	CASSIASGGYNEQFF	TGTGCCAGTAGTATAGCTAGCGGGGGATACAATGAGCAGTTCTTC
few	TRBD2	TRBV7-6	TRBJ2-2	CASSPLAGGAGELFF	TGTGCCAGCAGTCCCCTAGCGGGGGGGGCCGGGGAGCTGTTTTTT
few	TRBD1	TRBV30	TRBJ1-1	CAWEGTGGRWYAFF	TGTGCCTGGGAGGGAACAGGGGGCAGGTGGTACGCTTTCTTT
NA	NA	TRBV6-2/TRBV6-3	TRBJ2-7	CASSKAGIAYEQYF	TGTGCCAGCAGTAAAGCCGGGATTGCCTACGAGCAGTACTTC
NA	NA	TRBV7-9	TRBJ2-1	CASSLATGSNEQFF	TGTGCCAGCAGCTTAGCAACAGGAAGCAATGAGCAGTTCTTC
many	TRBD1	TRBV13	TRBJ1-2	CASSLGQGADGYTF	TGTGCCAGCAGCTTAGGGCAGGGGGCGGATGGCTACACCTTC
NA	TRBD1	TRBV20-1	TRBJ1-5	CSALRQGLSNQPQHF	TGCAGTGCTTTAAGACAGGGCTTAAGCAATCAGCCCCAGCATTTT
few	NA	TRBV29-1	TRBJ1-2	CSVVTGYGYTF	TGCAGCGTTGTTACAGGGTATGGCTACACCTTC
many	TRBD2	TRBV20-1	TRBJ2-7	CSARGFPSGPYEQYF	TGCAGTGCTAGAGGATTTCCTAGCGGGCCCTACGAGCAGTACTTC
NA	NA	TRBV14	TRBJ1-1	CASRPGSRSEAFF	TGTGCCAGCCGCCCGGGGAGTAGGTCTGAAGCTTTCTTT
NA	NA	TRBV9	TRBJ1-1	CASSADGSNTEAFF	TGTGCCAGCAGCGCCGACGGATCGAACACTGAAGCTTTCTTT
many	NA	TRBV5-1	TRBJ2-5	CASSLLAGSQETQYF	TGCGCCAGCAGCTTACTGGCGGGATCCCAAGAGACCCAGTACTTC
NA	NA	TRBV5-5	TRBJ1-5	CASRSEGPRTNQPQHF	TGTGCCAGCAGATCGGAGGGCCCAAGGACTAATCAGCCCCAGCATTTT
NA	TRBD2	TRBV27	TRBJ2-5	CASSSWEAGAMETQYF	TGTGCCAGCAGTAGCTGGGAAGCGGGGGCCATGGAGACCCAGTACTTC
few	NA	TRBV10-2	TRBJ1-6	CASSAGGLNSPLHF	TGCGCCAGCAGTGCGGGCGGGTTGAATTCACCCCTCCACTTT
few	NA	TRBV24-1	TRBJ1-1	CATSVGTEAFF	TGTGCCACCAGTGTAGGCACTGAAGCTTTCTTT
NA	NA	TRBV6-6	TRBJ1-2	CASSYSVGGVPYGYTF	TGTGCCAGCAGTTACTCTGTCGGGGGGGTCCCTTATGGCTACACCTTC